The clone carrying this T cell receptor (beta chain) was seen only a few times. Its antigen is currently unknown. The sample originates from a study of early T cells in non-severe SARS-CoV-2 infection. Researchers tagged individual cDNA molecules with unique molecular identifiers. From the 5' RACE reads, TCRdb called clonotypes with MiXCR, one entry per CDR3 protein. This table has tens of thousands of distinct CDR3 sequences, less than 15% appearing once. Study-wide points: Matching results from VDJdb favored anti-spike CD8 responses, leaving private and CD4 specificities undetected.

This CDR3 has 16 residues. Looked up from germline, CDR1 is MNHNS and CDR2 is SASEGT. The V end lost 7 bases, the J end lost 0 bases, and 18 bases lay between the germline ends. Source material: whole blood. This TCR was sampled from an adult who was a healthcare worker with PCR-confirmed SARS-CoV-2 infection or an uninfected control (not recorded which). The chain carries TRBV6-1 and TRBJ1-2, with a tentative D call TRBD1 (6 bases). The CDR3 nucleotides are TGTGCCAGCAACGGGACACCCGTAACTTCTAACTATGGCTACACCTTC. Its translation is CASNGTPVTSNYGYTF.